The next 11 T cell receptor beta chains were all read from a single sample in a study of control samples from healthy donors and cancer patients. Sequencing was performed with immunoSEQ multiplex PCR; in TCRdb, only in-frame clones are kept and a portion is missing. Among 95,000 to 120,000 clones listed, about 80% were seen once. Material: blood. These receptors were obtained from a man between 18 and 35 years old in good health.

The gene calls are TRBV19 and TRBJ1-1, with D hard to call. Germline CDR1 is LNHDA and CDR2 is SQIVND (reference sequence). V was pared by 3 bases and J by 0 bases, with 8 bases between. The CDR3 consists of 14 residues. The CDR3 is CASSMGYMNTEAFF. DNA of the CDR3: TGTGCCAGTAGTATGGGGTACATGAACACTGAAGCTTTCTTT. The full variable domain, rest sourced from reference TRBV19 and TRBJ1-1, is DGGITQSPKYLFRKEGQNVTLSCEQNLNHDAMYWYRQDPGQGLRLIYYSQIVNDFQKGDIAEGYSVSREKKESFPLTVTSAQKNPTAFYLCASSMGYMNTEAFFGQGTRLTVV.

The CDR3 reads CASSTRQLTYEQYF. The CDR3 DNA reads TGTGCCAGTAGTACAAGACAGTTAACCTACGAGCAGTACTTC. This chain links TRBV19 with TRBJ2-7, with TRBD1 as a possible D gene (5 bases). The CDR3 is 14 amino acids. V was shortened by 4 bases and J by 2 bases, with 12 bases between the two germline ends. The V gene's germline CDR1 is LNHDA and CDR2 SQIVND (reference sequence).

J is TRBJ1-5 and V is TRBV6-1, with unresolved D. Trimming pared 1 base from V and 2 bases from J, leaving 9 bases between. Germline CDR1 and CDR2: MNHNS and SASEGT. The CDR3 loop spans 15 amino acids. CDR3 loop: CASSEDSGGNQPQHF. The CDR3 nucleotides read TGTGCCAGCAGTGAAGACAGCGGGGGCAATCAGCCCCAGCATTTT.

This rearrangement joins TRBV30 to TRBJ2-3; the D gene is possibly TRBD1 (6 bases). Germline assignment: CDR1 GTSNPN and CDR2 SVGIG (reference sequence). This CDR3 has 14 residues. The V end lost 3 bases, the J end lost 1 base, and 11 bases lay between the germline ends. The CDR3 DNA is TGTGCCTGGAGCCTAACAGGGCGCACAGATACGCAGTATTTT. Protein product: CAWSLTGRTDTQYF.

This chain links TRBV7-9 with TRBJ1-1; D is uncertain. The germline gives CDR1 SEHNR, CDR2 FQNEAQ (reference sequence). Trimming removed 1 base at V and 0 bases at J, with 9 bases between. The CDR3 length is 15 residues. The CDR3 coding sequence is TGTGCCAGCAGCTTAGGACAACTCCTGAACACTGAAGCTTTCTTT. Protein product: CASSLGQLLNTEAFF.

The V gene is TRBV6-1, the J gene TRBJ2-2, with 10 bases that match TRBD1. The V and J ends lost 4 bases and 13 bases, in that order; junction bases with no gene match: 15. CDR3 length equals 16 residues. Germline V gene data show CDR1 as MNHNS and CDR2 as SASEGT. The CDR3: CASSAPGTGALVGLFF. CDR3 in DNA: TGTGCCAGCAGTGCCCCCGGGACAGGGGCCCTTGTGGGGCTGTTTTTT.

The chain combines TRBV5-4 with TRBJ1-3, with 7 bases that match TRBD1. Losses at the gene ends were 4 bases for V and 4 bases for J; bases not matched to a gene: 8. This CDR3 has 15 residues. Looked up from germline, CDR1 is SGHNT and CDR2 is YYREEE (reference sequence). The CDR3 bases are TGTGCCAGCAGCATAGACAGGGCGTACGGAAACACCATATATTTT. Translation: CASSIDRAYGNTIYF. Drawing the rest from reference TRBV5-4 and TRBJ1-3, the complete variable domain is ETGVTQSPTHLIKTRGQQVTLRCSSQSGHNTVSWYQQALGQGPQFIFQYYREEENGRGNFPPRFSGLQFPNYSSELNVNALELDDSALYLCASSIDRAYGNTIYFGEGSWLTVV.

This chain connects TRBV7-2 to TRBJ1-1; D is unclear. V was cut by 5 bases and J by 9 bases, with 13 bases left in between. This CDR3 contains 12 residues. CDR1 and CDR2 from the germline V gene are SGHTA and FQGNSA. The DNA of the CDR3 is TGTGCCAGCAGCCACACGAACAGCAAAGCTTTCTTT. As protein: CASSHTNSKAFF.

This chain joins TRBV28 and TRBJ1-3; the match to TRBD1 covers 7 bases. CDR1 is MDHEN, CDR2 SYDVKM, per germline. This CDR3 has 15 amino acids. V was clipped by 8 bases and J by 0 bases; unmatched bases: 7. In nucleotides, the CDR3 is TGTGCCAGCTCCGAGGGACAGATCTCTGGAAACACCATATATTTT. Protein: CASSEGQISGNTIYF. The full variable domain, completed using reference TRBV28 and TRBJ1-3, is DVKVTQSSRYLVKRTGEKVFLECVQDMDHENMFWYRQDPGLGLRLIYFSYDVKMKEKGDIPEGYSVSREKKERFSLILESASTNQTSMYLCASSEGQISGNTIYFGEGSWLTVV.

In DNA form, the CDR3 reads TGTGCCAGTAGTGCGGACAGGGGGCACGTACCGGGGGAGCTGTTTTTT. Encoded protein: CASSADRGHVPGELFF. The chain links TRBV19 to TRBJ2-2; 11 bases match TRBD1. CDR3 length: 16 amino acids. CDR1 is LNHDA and CDR2 is SQIVND in the germline V gene (reference sequence). V dropped 5 bases and J dropped 8; count of bases not matched to a gene: 10.

V gene TRBV24-1 combines with J gene TRBJ2-6; no clear D. Germline lookup yields CDR1 KGHDR and CDR2 SFDVKD. The CDR3 length is 13 residues. Trimming cost V 1 base and J 12 bases, with 9 bases left between them. The CDR3: CATSDFSAGVLTF. DNA for the CDR3: TGTGCCACCAGTGATTTCTCGGCCGGCGTCCTGACTTTC.